This T cell receptor (beta chain) was recovered during a study of shared clonotypes between healthy human individuals. Whole-study findings and limits: Since donors were few, the genetic and exposure-history diversity represented was limited. Larger estimated richness was generally seen in naive subsets than in memory subsets.

TCRdb's table, derived via immunoSEQ multiplex PCR, lists solely in-frame clones and lacks some. The table records some 1.5 million clones, approximately 96% of them present only once. To note about this clone: The antigen remains undetermined.

Deletions cut 6 bases from V and 4 bases from J, with 19 bases between. The CDR3 runs to 15 residues. Germline CDR1 and CDR2: KGHSH and LQKENI. The V gene is TRBV18, the J gene TRBJ2-7; a weak D match, TRBD2 (6 bases). The sample taken for sequencing was naive CD4+ T cells sorted from blood. Documented subset: CD45RA+ positively selected. The TCR comes from a man aged 25 to 40 in good health. The CDR3: CASSLSGGSRYEQYF. DNA for the CDR3: TGTGCCAGCTCTCTGAGCGGAGGGAGTCGGTACGAGCAGTACTTC.